Listed below are T cell receptor beta chains from one sample, sequenced in a study of T-cell memory formation after mild COVID-19. One entry per CDR3 protein results from TCRdb running MiXCR on the 5' RACE reads. The table includes 280,000 or so distinct CDR3 sequences, around 17% detected once. Material for sequencing was PBMCs or a T cell subset sorted from them (not recorded which). The receptor set was obtained from a man between 18 and 29 years old who had mild COVID-19 (a few samples of this study predate the infection). Cell type and time point are not known. Both conserved end residues are part of each CDR3. The D gene is left open where the match is weak. The size field is filled for only some rows; it gives once, few, many or a size class.

>TRBJ2-1|-|-|TRBV15
CATSRDMFLASDNEQFF
TGTGCCACCAGCAGAGATATGTTCCTAGCTTCAGACAATGAGCAGTTCTTC
>TRBJ1-5|TRBD1|once|TRBV19
CASRTGYQPQHF
TGTGCCAGTAGGACAGGGTATCAGCCCCAGCATTTT
>TRBJ1-4|-|few|TRBV25-1
CASSDIQSNEKLFF
TGTGCCAGCAGTGATATACAGTCTAATGAAAAACTGTTTTTT
>TRBJ2-7|TRBD1|few|TRBV6-2/TRBV6-3
CASSYTGGEFEEQYF
TGTGCCAGCAGTTACACAGGGGGAGAGTTTGAGGAGCAGTACTTC
>TRBJ1-6|-|-|TRBV6-6
CASSYRAADSPLHF
TGTGCCAGCAGTTACCGGGCCGCGGATTCACCCCTCCACTTT
>TRBJ2-6|TRBD1|-|TRBV15
CATSRGTGGVVANVLTF
TGTGCCACCAGCAGAGGGACAGGGGGCGTCGTGGCCAACGTCCTGACTTTC
>TRBJ1-2|-|few|TRBV4-1
CASSQAGYGYTF
TGCGCCAGCAGCCAAGCAGGGTATGGCTACACCTTC
>TRBJ1-5|-|-|TRBV11-2
CASSLGGPQPQHF
TGTGCCAGCAGCTTAGGGGGCCCTCAGCCCCAGCATTTT
>TRBJ2-2|TRBD2|few|TRBV6-6
CASSYSGGTSATGELFF
TGTGCCAGCAGTTACTCTGGCGGGACTAGTGCTACCGGGGAGCTGTTTTTT
>TRBJ1-1|TRBD1|-|TRBV7-9
CASSPPTGVTEAFF
TGTGCCAGCAGCCCACCGACAGGGGTTACTGAAGCTTTCTTT
>TRBJ2-6|-|-|TRBV7-9
CASSWERGANVLTF
TGTGCCAGCAGCTGGGAGCGGGGGGCCAACGTCCTGACTTTC
>TRBJ2-7|-|once|TRBV5-1
CASSLVQDTYEQYF
TGCGCCAGCAGCTTGGTACAGGATACCTACGAGCAGTACTTC
>TRBJ1-6|-|-|TRBV9
CASSPDSDLSPLHF
TGTGCCAGCAGCCCAGACAGTGATCTTTCACCCCTCCACTTT
>TRBJ2-5|-|-|TRBV7-2
CASSLAGTARETQYF
TGTGCCAGCAGCTTAGCAGGGACGGCTCGCGAGACCCAGTACTTC
>TRBJ1-1|TRBD1|-|TRBV6-2/TRBV6-3
CASSYSTGTGVNTEAFF
TGTGCCAGCAGTTACAGTACTGGGACAGGGGTAAACACTGAAGCTTTCTTT
>TRBJ1-2|-|-|TRBV7-2
CASSFSSGVSPYYGYTF
TGTGCCAGCAGCTTTTCATCAGGGGTGAGCCCCTACTATGGCTACACCTTC
>TRBJ2-1|TRBD2|-|TRBV9
CASSVPSGGDNEQFF
TGTGCCAGCAGCGTACCTAGCGGGGGGGACAATGAGCAGTTCTTC
>TRBJ2-5|TRBD1|many|TRBV2
CASSELTRGLPQYF
TGTGCCAGCAGTGAGCTTACCAGGGGGCTGCCCCAGTACTTC
>TRBJ1-6|-|-|TRBV5-1
CASRQTSSYNSPLHF
TGCGCCAGCAGACAGACTAGCTCCTATAATTCACCCCTCCACTTT
>TRBJ2-3|TRBD1|-|TRBV10-3
CATTRGQSTDTQYF
TGTGCCACTACCCGGGGACAGAGCACAGATACGCAGTATTTT
>TRBJ1-5|-|once|TRBV7-8
CASGGSNQPQHF
TGTGCCAGCGGAGGGAGCAATCAGCCCCAGCATTTT
>TRBJ2-3|TRBD1|few|TRBV7-8
CASSLFAGGSTDTQYF
TGTGCCAGCAGCTTATTCGCAGGGGGTAGCACAGATACGCAGTATTTT
>TRBJ1-1|-|few|TRBV29-1
CSAIQKNTEAFF
TGCAGCGCCATACAGAAGAACACTGAAGCTTTCTTT
>TRBJ2-2|-|-|TRBV2
CATRLLGTSTGELFF
TGTGCCACCCGTTTATTGGGGACAAGCACCGGGGAGCTGTTTTTT
>TRBJ2-5|-|few|TRBV20-1
CSARDEGGQETQYF
TGCAGTGCTAGAGATGAGGGGGGACAAGAGACCCAGTACTTC
>TRBJ2-5|TRBD2|once|TRBV5-6
CASSGTWGGQETQYF
TGTGCCAGCAGCGGCACATGGGGGGGCCAAGAGACCCAGTACTTC
>TRBJ1-6|-|few|TRBV4-1
CASSQRGAGGDSPLHF
TGCGCCAGCAGCCAGAGGGGGGCAGGCGGGGATTCACCCCTCCACTTT
>TRBJ2-7|-|-|TRBV29-1
CSVFKSYEQYF
TGCAGCGTTTTTAAGTCCTACGAGCAGTACTTC
>TRBJ1-1|-|few|TRBV2
CASSDRGVGTEAFF
TGTGCCAGCAGTGACAGAGGGGTGGGCACTGAAGCTTTCTTT
>TRBJ2-6|-|few|TRBV4-3
CASSQGPLGANVLTF
TGCGCCAGCAGCCAAGGGCCCTTGGGGGCCAACGTCCTGACTTTC
>TRBJ1-3|-|-|TRBV4-3
CASSQDSPGGRLGNTIYF
TGCGCCAGCAGCCAAGACTCGCCGGGGGGTCGCTTAGGAAACACCATATATTTT
>TRBJ1-1|TRBD1|few|TRBV12-3/TRBV12-4
CASSDDRVEAFF
TGTGCCAGCAGCGATGACAGGGTCGAAGCTTTCTTT
>TRBJ1-1|TRBD1|few|TRBV4-3
CASSQGDRGTEAFF
TGCGCCAGCAGCCAAGGAGACAGGGGTACTGAAGCTTTCTTT
>TRBJ1-2|TRBD1|few|TRBV12-3/TRBV12-4
CASSPNRGPSGYTF
TGTGCCAGCAGCCCCAACAGGGGGCCAAGTGGCTACACCTTC
>TRBJ2-5|-|-|TRBV9
CASSPTIFGRLYF
TGTGCCAGCAGCCCCACAATCTTTGGTCGTTTGTACTTC
>TRBJ2-4|-|few|TRBV5-1
CASSLVLGLAKNIQYF
TGCGCCAGCAGCTTGGTCCTGGGATTAGCCAAAAACATTCAGTACTTC
>TRBJ1-2|TRBD1|-|TRBV12-3/TRBV12-4
CASSPATGKTSFDGYTF
TGTGCCAGCAGCCCCGCGACAGGGAAGACTTCCTTTGATGGCTACACCTTC
>TRBJ2-5|TRBD1|-|TRBV9
CASSVEGQGIYQETQYF
TGTGCCAGCAGCGTAGAGGGACAGGGGATCTACCAAGAGACCCAGTACTTC
>TRBJ1-2|-|many|TRBV7-2
CASSLGLDYGYTF
TGTGCCAGCAGCTTAGGGTTGGACTATGGCTACACCTTC
>TRBJ2-5|-|-|TRBV12-3/TRBV12-4
CASSRTHTSFSGETQYF
TGTGCCAGCAGTCGAACCCACACTAGCTTTTCGGGGGAGACCCAGTACTTC
>TRBJ1-1|-|many|TRBV5-1
CASSLSNTEAFF
TGCGCCAGCAGCTTAAGTAACACTGAAGCTTTCTTT